Each of the 16 T cell receptor beta chains below was sequenced from the same sample in a study of T cells after yellow fever vaccination. TCRdb re-derived calls from the 5' RACE reads in MiXCR, one entry per CDR3 protein. The sample carries 500,000 to 700,000 distinct CDR3 sequences, 15% to 20% recorded once. This sample comprised PBMCs, obtained 15 days after the yellow fever booster vaccination. These receptors all come from a man aged 25-45 years who received the YFV17D yellow fever vaccine.

The table lists this clonotype with a few counts. The V and J genes are TRBV15 and TRBJ2-2, with 8 nucleotides matching TRBD1. This CDR3 has 14 amino acids. V trimming: 3 bases; J trimming: 5 bases; junction bases outside the gene matches: 2. Germline V lookup: CDR1 LNHNV, CDR2 YYDKDF (reference sequence). Here the CDR3 DNA reads TGTGCCACCAGCAGGACAGGGGAGACCGGGGAGCTGTTTTTT. Protein product: CATSRTGETGELFF.

The CDR3, as DNA: TGCGCCAGCAAGGCGGGAGCCGGCACAGATACGCAGTATTTT. Translation: CASKAGAGTDTQYF. This sequence joins TRBV10-1 and TRBJ2-3; the match to TRBD2 covers 7 bases. The germline gives CDR1 WNHNN, CDR2 SYGVQD (reference sequence). V lost 7 bases and J lost 1; bases outside the gene matches: 5. CDR3 length: 14 residues.

The gene calls are TRBV6-5 and TRBJ1-6; D call uncertain. Germline V CDR1 and CDR2: MNHEY, SVGAGI. The V end was cut by 2 bases, the J end by 9 bases, with 11 bases between. The CDR3 sequence is 14 residues long. The CDR3 reads CASSYIGPPSPLHF. The CDR3 DNA reads TGTGCCAGCAGTTACATAGGGCCTCCTTCACCCCTCCACTTT.

The rearrangement uses TRBV5-8 and TRBJ2-1; TRBD2 might be the D (5 bases). The CDR3 totals 14 residues. Germline loops: CDR1 SGHTS, CDR2 YDEGEE. With 4 bases removed from V and 5 bases from J, the gap between germline ends came to 13 bases. CDR3 nucleotide sequence: TGTGCCAGCAGCCGCCCAAGCGGAAACAATGAGCAGTTCTTC. Translating it yields CASSRPSGNNEQFF.

The chain joins TRBV29-1 to TRBJ2-3; D uncertain. V was pared by 0 bases and J by 6 bases, with 7 bases between. Germline values: CDR1 SQVTM, CDR2 ANQGSEA. There are 12 residues in the CDR3. The CDR3 is CSVEESGDTQYF. The CDR3 DNA follows: TGCAGCGTTGAAGAATCTGGGGATACGCAGTATTTT.

The chain joins TRBV7-2 to TRBJ2-1; 8 bases are shared with TRBD2. Germline V CDR1 and CDR2: SGHTA, FQGNSA. CDR3 length equals 15 residues. The ends lost 1 base at V and 6 bases at J; junction bases unmatched: 5. In DNA, the CDR3 is TGTGCCAGCAGCTTAGTAGGACTAGCCTCCAATGAGCAGTTCTTC. It encodes CASSLVGLASNEQFF.

This clonotype has more than one count but fewer than ten. The J gene is TRBJ1-1, the V gene TRBV28; TRBD1 is a possible D gene (5 bases). The germline V and J ends were trimmed by 6 bases and 11 bases, with 13 bases remaining between them. Germline V gene lookup returns CDR1 MDHEN and CDR2 SYDVKM. The CDR3 has 11 amino acids. CDR3 sequence: CASSHVGGAFF. The CDR3, as DNA: TGTGCCAGCAGCCACGTCGGGGGGGCTTTCTTT.

The chain is built from TRBV20-1 and TRBJ2-3; D tentatively reads TRBD1 or TRBD2 (5 bases each). CDR3 length equals 11 residues. V was clipped by 8 bases and J by 4 bases, with 10 bases between them. Germline V CDR1 and CDR2: DFQATT, SNEGSKA (reference sequence). The CDR3 sequence: CSPRDADTQYF. The CDR3 nucleotides read TGCAGTCCAAGGGACGCAGATACGCAGTATTTT.

The genes are TRBV12-3 or TRBV12-4 and TRBJ2-2; D is unresolved. V lost 3 bases to trimming and J lost 6 bases, with 5 bases between them. This CDR3 comprises 12 residues. The CDR3 loop reads CASSLTSGELFF. In DNA form, the CDR3 reads TGTGCCAGCAGTTTGACATCCGGGGAGCTGTTTTTT.

This clonotype was recorded at least ten times. The rearrangement links TRBV12-3 or TRBV12-4 to TRBJ2-5; D is unclear. The CDR3 sequence is 11 residues long. Trimming cost V 3 bases and J 4 bases, with 3 bases left between them. The CDR3 DNA reads as TGTGCCAGCAGTTTTGGAGAGACCCAGTACTTC. Translating gives CASSFGETQYF.

The chain recombines TRBV15 with TRBJ2-1; D unresolved. The V gene lost 0 bases and the J gene lost 15 bases, with 15 bases spanning the gap. Per germline, CDR1 LNHNV and CDR2 YYDKDF (reference sequence). The CDR3 runs 13 residues. CDR3 sequence reads: CATSRDRVGMGFF. CDR3 bases: TGTGCCACCAGCAGAGATAGGGTAGGGATGGGGTTCTTC.

This clonotype appeared a few times. The chain couples TRBV7-2 to TRBJ2-3, with D perhaps TRBD2 (6 bases). Between the trimmed V and J ends, which lost 5 bases and 4 bases, there was a span of 19 bases. CDR1 and CDR2 from the germline V gene are SGHTA and FQGNSA. The CDR3 runs 16 residues. The CDR3 loop is CASSPMGGMGADTQYF. DNA for the CDR3: TGTGCCAGCAGCCCGATGGGCGGGATGGGGGCAGATACGCAGTATTTT.

In its sample, this clonotype was seen once. The rearrangement uses TRBV6-1 and TRBJ2-5; 8 bases match TRBD1. The V gene end was trimmed by 7 bases and the J gene end by 6 bases; junction bases not matched to a gene: 7. This CDR3 region has 13 residues. From germline, CDR1 is MNHNS and CDR2 SASEGT. The CDR3 loop reads CASTTGGFQTQYF. The CDR3 DNA reads TGTGCCAGCACAACAGGGGGTTTTCAGACCCAGTACTTC.

The chain has TRBV7-9 and TRBJ1-2; TRBD1 matches at 10 bases. Per germline, CDR1 SEHNR and CDR2 FQNEAQ (reference sequence). V lost 5 bases and J lost 7; bases outside the gene matches: 10. The CDR3 totals 15 residues. In DNA form, the CDR3 reads TGTGCCAGCAGCACCATGACAGGGGGCGCGGGTGGCTACACCTTC. Translation: CASSTMTGGAGGYTF. Supplemented by reference TRBV7-9 and TRBJ1-2, the full variable domain reads DTGVSQNPRHKITKRGQNVTFRCDPISEHNRLYWYRQTLGQGPEFLTYFQNEAQLEKSRLLSDRFSAERPKGSFSTLEIQRTEQGDSAMYLCASSTMTGGAGGYTFGSGTRLTVV.

Written as DNA, the CDR3 is TGTGCCAGCAGCGTAGCCGCCGGGACAGTCTACGAGCAGTACTTC. It specifies CASSVAAGTVYEQYF. J is TRBJ2-7 and V is TRBV9, with 7 bases fitting TRBD1. Germline CDR1 is SGDLS and CDR2 is YYNGEE. Trimming at V came to 0 bases and at J to 3 bases, leaving 6 bases not matched to a gene. CDR3 length: 15 residues.

The chain uses TRBV10-1 and TRBJ2-1; a weak D match, TRBD2 (5 bases). Trimming took off 2 bases at V and 4 bases at J, with 12 bases between the two ends. The CDR3 is 15 residues long. The germline gives CDR1 WNHNN, CDR2 SYGVQD (reference sequence). The CDR3 region is CASSEASHLYNEQFF. Here the CDR3 DNA reads TGCGCCAGCAGTGAGGCTAGCCATCTTTACAATGAGCAGTTCTTC.